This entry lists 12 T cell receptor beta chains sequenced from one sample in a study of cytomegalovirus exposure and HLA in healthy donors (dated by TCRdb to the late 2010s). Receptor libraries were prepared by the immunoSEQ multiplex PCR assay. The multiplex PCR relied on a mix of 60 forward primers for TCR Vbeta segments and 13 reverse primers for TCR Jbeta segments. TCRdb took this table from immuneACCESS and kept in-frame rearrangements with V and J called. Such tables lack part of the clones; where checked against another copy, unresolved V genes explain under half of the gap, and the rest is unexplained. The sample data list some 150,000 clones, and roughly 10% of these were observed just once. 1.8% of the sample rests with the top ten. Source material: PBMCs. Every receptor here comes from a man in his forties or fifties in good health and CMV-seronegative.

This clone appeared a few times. The CDR3 loop reads CASSPGPRDRVDYGYTF. The CDR3 DNA is TGCGCCAGCAGCCCCGGGCCCCGGGACAGGGTTGATTATGGCTACACCTTC. V is TRBV4-1 and J is TRBJ1-2; 9 bases fit TRBD1. Germline CDR1 and CDR2: MGHRA and YSYEKL. The CDR3 totals 17 residues. V lost 4 bases to trimming and J lost 5 bases; unmatched junction nucleotides: 14.

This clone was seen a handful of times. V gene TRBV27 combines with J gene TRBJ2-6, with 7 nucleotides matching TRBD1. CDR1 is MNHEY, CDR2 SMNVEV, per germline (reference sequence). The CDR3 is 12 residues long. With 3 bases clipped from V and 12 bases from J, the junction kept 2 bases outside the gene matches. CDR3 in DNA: TGTGCCAGCAGTTTCCCAGGGGGCGTCCTGACTTTC. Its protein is CASSFPGGVLTF.

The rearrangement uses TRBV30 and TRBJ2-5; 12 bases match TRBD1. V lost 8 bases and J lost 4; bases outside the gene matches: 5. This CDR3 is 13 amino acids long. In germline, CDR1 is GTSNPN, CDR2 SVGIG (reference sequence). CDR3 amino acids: CARGTGGAETQYF. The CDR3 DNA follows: TGTGCCCGGGGGACAGGGGGCGCAGAGACCCAGTACTTC.

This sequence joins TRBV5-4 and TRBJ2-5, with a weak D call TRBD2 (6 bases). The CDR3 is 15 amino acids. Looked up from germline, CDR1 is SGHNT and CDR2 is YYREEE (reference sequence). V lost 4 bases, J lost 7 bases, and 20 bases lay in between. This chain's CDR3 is CASSGSGTDIGTQYF. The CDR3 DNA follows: TGTGCCAGCAGCGGATCCGGGACTGACATAGGGACCCAGTACTTC.

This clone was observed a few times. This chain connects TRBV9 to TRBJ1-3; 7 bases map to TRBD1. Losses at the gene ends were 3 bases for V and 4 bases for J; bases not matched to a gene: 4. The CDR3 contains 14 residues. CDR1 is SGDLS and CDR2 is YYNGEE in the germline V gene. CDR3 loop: CASSARTGGNTIYF. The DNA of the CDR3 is TGTGCCAGCAGCGCCAGGACAGGAGGAAACACCATATATTTT.

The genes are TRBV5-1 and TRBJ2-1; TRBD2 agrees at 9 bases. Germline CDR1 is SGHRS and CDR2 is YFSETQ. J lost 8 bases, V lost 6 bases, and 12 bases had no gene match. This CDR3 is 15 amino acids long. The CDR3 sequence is CASTKESGTSYEQFF. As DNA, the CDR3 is TGCGCCAGCACCAAGGAATCAGGGACTAGCTATGAGCAGTTCTTC.

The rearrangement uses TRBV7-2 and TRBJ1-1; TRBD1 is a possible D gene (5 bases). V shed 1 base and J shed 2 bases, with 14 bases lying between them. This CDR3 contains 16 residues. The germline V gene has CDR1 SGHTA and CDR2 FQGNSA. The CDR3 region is CASSLVSGRVNTEAFF. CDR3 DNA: TGTGCCAGCAGCTTAGTGTCGGGCAGGGTAAACACTGAAGCTTTCTTT.

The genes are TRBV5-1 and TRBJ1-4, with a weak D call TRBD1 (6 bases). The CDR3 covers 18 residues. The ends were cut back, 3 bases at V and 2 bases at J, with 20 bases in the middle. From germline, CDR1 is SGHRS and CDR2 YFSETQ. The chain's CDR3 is CASSSTIQGIRTNEKLFF. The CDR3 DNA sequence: TGCGCCAGCAGCTCGACGATTCAGGGGATCAGGACTAATGAAAAACTGTTTTTT.

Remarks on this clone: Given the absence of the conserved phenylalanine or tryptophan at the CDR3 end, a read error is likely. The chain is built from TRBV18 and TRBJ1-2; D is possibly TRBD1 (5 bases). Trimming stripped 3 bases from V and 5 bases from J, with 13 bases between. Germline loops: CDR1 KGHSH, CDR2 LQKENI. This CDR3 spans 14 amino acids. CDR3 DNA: TGTGCCAGCTCACCTGTTACAGGAGAATATGGCTACACCTTA. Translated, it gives CASSPVTGEYGYTL.

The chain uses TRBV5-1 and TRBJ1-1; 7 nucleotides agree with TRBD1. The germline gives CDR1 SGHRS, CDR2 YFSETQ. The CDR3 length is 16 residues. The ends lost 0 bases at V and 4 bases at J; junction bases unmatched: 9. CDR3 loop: CASSLARTGDGTEAFF. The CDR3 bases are TGCGCCAGCAGCTTGGCTAGGACAGGTGACGGCACTGAAGCTTTCTTT.

The CDR3 nucleotides read TGTGCCAGTAGTACCCCTTGGTCGGGACAGCTGGTATCCTATGGCTACACCTTC. It translates to CASSTPWSGQLVSYGYTF. The chain uses TRBV19 and TRBJ1-2; 7 positions match TRBD1. The CDR3 has 18 residues. The V segment lost 4 bases and the J segment 4 bases; nucleotides outside the gene matches: 18. CDR1 is LNHDA, CDR2 SQIVND, per germline (reference sequence).

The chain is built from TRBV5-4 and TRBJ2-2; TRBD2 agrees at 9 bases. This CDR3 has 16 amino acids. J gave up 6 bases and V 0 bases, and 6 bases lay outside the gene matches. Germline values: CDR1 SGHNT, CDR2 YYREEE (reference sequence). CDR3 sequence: CASSLAVRGGSGELFF. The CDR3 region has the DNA TGTGCCAGCAGCTTGGCGGTGCGGGGGGGGTCCGGGGAGCTGTTTTTT.